The entry that follows covers one TCR beta chain sequence. The antigen it recognizes is unknown. It has no much larger one-base neighbor in the sample; base qualities were not kept. This entry is derived from a study of T cell responses to AZD1222 COVID-19 vaccine (dated by TCRdb to the early 2020s). Regarding the complete study: Because spike-specific TCR depth and breadth did not differ between the two schedules, AZD1222 recipients who got a second dose at roughly 4 weeks were pooled with those who got a second dose at roughly 12 weeks. Trial participants were enrolled by age into subgroups of 18-55, 56-69 and 70-plus years, and roughly 150, 30 and 60 TCR-sequenced participants, respectively, were included in these subgroups. A total of roughly 240 trial participants underwent TCR sequencing, of whom 200 to 220 received two doses of AZD1222 and some 26 received two doses of the MenACWY control vaccine.

What this sample's time point label stands for: baseline before first vaccination. Vaccinee samples came from UK trials COV001 and COV002, including a single-blind randomized controlled phase 2/3 trial of AZD1222 (ChAdOx1 nCoV-19) in healthy adults. For TCRbeta chain sequencing, PBMC samples were collected from trial participants at day 0 and at day 28 after the second dose. Overall study results and their limits: A significant rise in spike-specific TCR breadth and depth was observed after two AZD1222 doses relative to day 0 and relative to MenACWY recipients. Participants were mostly white British, with more females than males. The authors suggested clonal diversity may have been underestimated. Because no samples from the day 14 peak response were available, repertoires could be characterized only after the peak T cell response. The 56-69-year group was small, and its depth increase did not reach significance, likely because of low power. CD4 TCRs associated with the vaccine covered the entire spike protein, and the dominant responses were in regions 160-218 and 743-854. Conclusions about previously exposed vaccinees are limited, since just a handful of AZD1222 recipients were seropositive for SARS-CoV-2 at baseline. Nearly half of unique spike-specific TCRs reportedly recognized epitopes outside regions mutated in the B.1.351 and B.1.1.7 variants.

The CDR3 regions of human TCRbeta chains were analyzed by immunosequencing. The authors' analysis ran thus. Repertoire TCRs were checked for matches against a reference library of SARS-CoV-2-specific TCRs that had been generated using the MIRA antigen-specificity platform. Breadth meant the fraction of unique TCRs that were SARS-CoV-2-associated, whereas depth meant the fraction of total T cells that were SARS-CoV-2-associated. Each spike-specific TCR was assigned to its reactive spike region and to a CD4 or CD8 class using the MIRA data. Log10-transformed breadth and depth values were compared by one-way ANOVA with Sidak's multiple comparisons tests. TCRdb holds this immuneACCESS table with in-frame rearrangements only. Some clones are missing; in checked studies, unresolved V genes explain under half, and the rest has no known cause. The V and J calls and the clone size are those of that table, but D and trimming were determined from the DNA. Here the sample has 95,000 to 100,000 clones; about 82% occur a single time. Approximately 1.3% of the sample goes to the ten largest clones.

There are 13 amino acids in the CDR3, from cysteine to phenylalanine inclusive. The kept DNA is CDR3 alone, 39 bases in frame from the first base. Looking up the germline V gene yields CDR1 SQVTM and CDR2 ANQGSEA. V and J are truncated by 4 bases and 9 bases respectively, leaving an intervening sequence of 19 bases. The rearranged segments are TRBV29-1 and TRBJ2-7, and perhaps TRBD2 as D gene, on 6 matching bases. This TCR was recovered from an adult in good health. The sequences come from peripheral blood, collected on day 0 of AZD1222 vaccination. The DNA sequence is given as TGCAGCGTTGTCCGACTAGGGGAAAATGGGCAGTACTTC. Its protein reads: CSVVRLGENGQYF.